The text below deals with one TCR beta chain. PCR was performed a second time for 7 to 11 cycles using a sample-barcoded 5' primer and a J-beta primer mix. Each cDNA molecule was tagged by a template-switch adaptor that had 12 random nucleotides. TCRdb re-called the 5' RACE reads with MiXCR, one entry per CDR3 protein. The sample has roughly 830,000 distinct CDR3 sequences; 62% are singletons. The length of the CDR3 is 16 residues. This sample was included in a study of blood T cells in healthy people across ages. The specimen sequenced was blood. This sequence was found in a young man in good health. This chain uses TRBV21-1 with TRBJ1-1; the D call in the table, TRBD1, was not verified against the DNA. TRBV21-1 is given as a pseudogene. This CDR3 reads CASSRDRGLENTEAFF. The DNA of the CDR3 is TGTGCCAGCAGCAGGGACAGGGGGCTTGAGAACACTGAAGCTTTCTTT.